Listed below are T cell receptor beta chains from one sample, sequenced in a study of blood T cells in healthy people across ages. MiXCR, run by TCRdb on the 5' RACE reads, gives a single entry per CDR3 protein. The table has about 760,000 distinct CDR3 sequences, about 56% seen once; the top ten hold roughly 25%. The sequencing input was blood. The receptor set was obtained from a man in his forties in good health. Both conserved end residues are part of each CDR3. The D gene is left open where the match is weak. Rows give clone size only sometimes, using once, few, many, or a class for an expanded clone.

v_call	clone_size	d_call	j_call	cdr3_aa	cdr3_nt
TRBV9	NA	NA	TRBJ2-1	CASSVGGNGNEQFF	TGTGCCAGCAGCGTTGGCGGGAACGGCAATGAGCAGTTCTTC
TRBV5-1	NA	TRBD1	TRBJ2-7	CASRATGDEQYF	TGCGCCAGCAGAGCCACAGGGGACGAGCAGTACTTC
TRBV6-6	many	TRBD1	TRBJ1-2	CASSFSQGGGADGYTF	TGTGCCAGCAGCTTTTCCCAGGGGGGGGGAGCGGATGGCTACACCTTC
TRBV9	NA	NA	TRBJ1-1	CASSPRQITEAFF	TGTGCCAGCAGCCCCCGACAGATTACTGAAGCTTTCTTT
TRBV28	NA	TRBD1	TRBJ1-2	CASRPTQTRGHNGYTF	TGTGCCAGCAGACCCACCCAAACCAGGGGGCATAATGGCTACACCTTC
TRBV4-2	many	NA	TRBJ1-2	CASSPPGGARGYTF	TGTGCCAGCAGCCCCCCTGGGGGGGCGCGTGGCTACACCTTC
TRBV15	NA	TRBD1	TRBJ2-1	CATSSRDKRTGLNEQFF	TGTGCCACCAGCAGCCGAGACAAGAGGACAGGGTTGAATGAGCAGTTCTTC
TRBV20-1	NA	TRBD1	TRBJ1-2	CSGPQGANYGYTF	TGCAGTGGCCCCCAGGGGGCTAACTATGGCTACACCTTC
TRBV7-9	NA	NA	TRBJ2-1	CASSSHVGGIVSGQFF	TGTGCCAGCAGCTCACACGTAGGCGGGATCGTCAGTGGGCAGTTCTTC
TRBV6-2/TRBV6-3	few	NA	TRBJ2-5	CASRLPGLKETQYF	TGTGCCAGCAGACTACCAGGGCTCAAAGAGACCCAGTACTTC
TRBV29-1	NA	NA	TRBJ2-3	CSVEGAGRTDTQYF	TGCAGCGTTGAAGGGGCGGGGCGCACAGATACGCAGTATTTT
TRBV7-9	NA	TRBD2	TRBJ2-5	CASSFLAGGTETQYF	TGTGCCAGCAGCTTCTTAGCGGGGGGGACAGAGACCCAGTACTTC
TRBV5-5	NA	NA	TRBJ2-7	CASQEIPGTNSYEQYF	TGTGCCAGCCAAGAGATCCCCGGGACGAACTCCTACGAGCAGTACTTC
TRBV20-1	NA	NA	TRBJ1-2	CSGTLGGEGYTF	TGCAGCGGCACATTGGGCGGGGAAGGCTACACCTTC
TRBV6-1	once	NA	TRBJ1-5	CASSLDWGAEQPQHF	TGTGCCAGCAGCCTCGATTGGGGGGCGGAACAGCCCCAGCATTTT
TRBV2	NA	NA	TRBJ1-1	CASGGPNVLTEAFF	TGTGCCAGCGGGGGACCAAACGTACTCACTGAAGCTTTCTTT
TRBV28	NA	NA	TRBJ2-3	CASSLGLIVRSDTQYF	TGTGCCAGCAGTTTGGGACTCATAGTGCGGTCAGATACGCAGTATTTT
TRBV9	few	TRBD2	TRBJ2-3	CASSVAGGGGTDTQYF	TGTGCCAGCAGCGTAGCGGGGGGTGGAGGCACAGATACGCAGTATTTT
TRBV7-9	NA	TRBD2	TRBJ2-2	CASNRPGGATGELFF	TGTGCCAGCAATAGACCGGGAGGTGCCACCGGGGAGCTGTTTTTT
TRBV11-1	NA	TRBD2	TRBJ2-4	CASSLPLGTSGLSGIAKNIQYF	TGTGCCAGCAGCTTACCCTTGGGGACTAGCGGGCTGAGCGGAATAGCCAAAAACATTCAGTACTTC
TRBV6-2/TRBV6-3	NA	TRBD1	TRBJ1-5	CASSFLTGGYDQPQHF	TGTGCCAGCAGTTTTTTGACAGGGGGCTACGATCAGCCCCAGCATTTT